The present T cell receptor (beta chain) was sequenced within a study of T cell responses to AZD1222 COVID-19 vaccine. Study-level results: Most donors were white British, females outnumbered males, and clonal diversity was possibly underestimated. After two AZD1222 doses, spike-specific TCR breadth and depth rose versus day 0. Seropositivity was recorded at baseline in only six AZD1222 recipients.

TCRdb's table, derived via immunoSEQ multiplex PCR, lists solely in-frame clones and lacks some. Of 100,000 to 150,000 clones in the sample, 93% were seen once. Concerning this clone: Antigen specificity is unknown. Distinct nucleotide sequences in the sample also encode this CDR3.

The material was peripheral blood, obtained on day 0 of AZD1222 vaccination. This receptor was identified in an adult in good health.

The CDR3 loop is CASSLGDRGSYEQYF. The CDR3 bases are TGTGCCAGCAGCTTAGGGGACAGGGGGTCTTACGAGCAGTACTTC. The V call is TRBV7-6, the J call TRBJ2-7, with 11 positions matching TRBD1. This CDR3 has 15 amino acids. Looked up from germline, CDR1 is SGHVS and CDR2 is FNYEAQ. Trimming cost V 1 base and J 4 bases; bases outside gene matches: 3.